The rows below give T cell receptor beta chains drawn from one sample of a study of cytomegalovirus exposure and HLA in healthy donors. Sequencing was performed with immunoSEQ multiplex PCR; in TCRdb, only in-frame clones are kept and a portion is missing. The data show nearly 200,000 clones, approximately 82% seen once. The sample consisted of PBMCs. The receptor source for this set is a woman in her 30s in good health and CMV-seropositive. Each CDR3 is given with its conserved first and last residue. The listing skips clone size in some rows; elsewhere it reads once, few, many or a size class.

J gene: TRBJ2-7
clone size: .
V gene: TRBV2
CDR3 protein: CASRRLAGVHILIYEQYF

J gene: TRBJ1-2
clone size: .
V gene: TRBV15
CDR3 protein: CATLGQGNYGYTF

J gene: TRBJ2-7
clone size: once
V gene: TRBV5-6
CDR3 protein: CASSAPRQGVGYEQYF

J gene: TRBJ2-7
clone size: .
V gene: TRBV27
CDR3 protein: CASSRTSGTYEQYF

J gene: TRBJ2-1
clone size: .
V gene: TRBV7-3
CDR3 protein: CASSSTSGGNEQFF

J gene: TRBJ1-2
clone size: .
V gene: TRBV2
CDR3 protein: CANLGRTGIDGYTF

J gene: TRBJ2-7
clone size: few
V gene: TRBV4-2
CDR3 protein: CASSLGEQSSYEQYF

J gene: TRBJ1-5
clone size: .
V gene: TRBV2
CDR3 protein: CASNAHNGGGQPQHF

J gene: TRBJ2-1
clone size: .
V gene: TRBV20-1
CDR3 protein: CSAPRGMEQFF

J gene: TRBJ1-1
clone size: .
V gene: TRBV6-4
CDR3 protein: CASSQHPGTGGTEAFF

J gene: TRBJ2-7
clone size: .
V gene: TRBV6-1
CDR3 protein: CASSDVLAGGIYEQYF

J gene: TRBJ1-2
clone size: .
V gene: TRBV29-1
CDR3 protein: CSVEGETFAGHGYTF

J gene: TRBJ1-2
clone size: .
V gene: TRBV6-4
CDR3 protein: CASSEGVGGNYGYTF

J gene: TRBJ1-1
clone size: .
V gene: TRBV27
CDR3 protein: CASSFDRENTEAFF

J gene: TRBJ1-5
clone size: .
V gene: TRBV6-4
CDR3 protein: CASSVPKQGIILSSNQPQHF

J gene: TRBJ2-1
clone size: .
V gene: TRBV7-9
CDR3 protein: CASSLGVNEQFF

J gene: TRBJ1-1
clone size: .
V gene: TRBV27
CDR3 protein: CASSPGLTNTEAFF

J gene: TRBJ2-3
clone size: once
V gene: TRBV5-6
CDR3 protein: CASGKAGVGTDTQYF

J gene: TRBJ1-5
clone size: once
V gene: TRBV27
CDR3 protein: CASSLEGARQPQHF

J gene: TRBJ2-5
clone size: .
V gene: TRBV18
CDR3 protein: CASSPYILSTGGQETQYF

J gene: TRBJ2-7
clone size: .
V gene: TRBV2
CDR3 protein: CASTEGLAAAYEQYF

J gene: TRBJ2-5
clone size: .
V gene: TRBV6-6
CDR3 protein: CASSNPFIVEETQYF

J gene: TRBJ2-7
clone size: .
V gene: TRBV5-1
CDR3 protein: CASSPREPRNEQYF

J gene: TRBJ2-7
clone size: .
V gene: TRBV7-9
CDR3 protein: CASSLVWSYEQYF

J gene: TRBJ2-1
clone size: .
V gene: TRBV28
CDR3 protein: CASSSPRGRAGNEQFF

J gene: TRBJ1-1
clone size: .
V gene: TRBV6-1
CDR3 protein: CASSDLRGQGASEAFF

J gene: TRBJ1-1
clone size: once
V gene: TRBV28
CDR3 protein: CASSFRYGTEAFF

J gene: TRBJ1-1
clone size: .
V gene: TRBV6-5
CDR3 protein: CASRADPDTEAFF

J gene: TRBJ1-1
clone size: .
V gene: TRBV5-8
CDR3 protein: CASSPRFGAGSHTEAFF

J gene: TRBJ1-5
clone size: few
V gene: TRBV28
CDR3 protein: CASSSGNQPQHF

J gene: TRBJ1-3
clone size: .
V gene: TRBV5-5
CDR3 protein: CASSPEQGADLRYTIYF

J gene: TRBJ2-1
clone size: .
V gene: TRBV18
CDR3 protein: CASSPLGTSGLLDEQFF

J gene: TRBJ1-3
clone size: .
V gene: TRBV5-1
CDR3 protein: CASSLDFPSSGNTIYF